These T cell receptor beta chains were read from a single sample in a study of sequential checkpoint blockade in melanoma. This table comes from immunoSEQ multiplex PCR, and its TCRdb copy is limited to in-frame clones, with some not included. The sample holds some 6,000 clones, approximately 50% seen once. The material sequenced was CD8+ T cells sorted from blood (inferred from file names), taken from a patient given nivolumab and ipilimumab in sequence. The origin of the receptors is a human donor with melanoma. Both conserved end residues are part of each CDR3.

cdr3_length,v_call,j_call,cdr3_aa
16,TRBV27,TRBJ2-1,CASSLSWGEQHNEQFF
15,TRBV6-1,TRBJ1-5,CASSGVFTVDQLQHF
16,TRBV4-3,TRBJ2-3,CASSHRTGDNADTQYF
14,TRBV4-3,TRBJ1-5,CASSTQDSNQPQHF
14,TRBV6-4,TRBJ2-1,CASSRGGSYNEQFF
11,TRBV28,TRBJ2-7,CASSRGVEQYF
12,TRBV28,TRBJ1-5,CASSFEGRPQHF
15,TRBV9,TRBJ2-7,CASSVGSRGAYEQYF
20,TRBV6-1,TRBJ2-3,CASSAYSIGTSGSSTDTQYF
16,TRBV4-1,TRBJ1-2,CASSLGSGTGPHGYTF
18,TRBV28,TRBJ2-5,CASSMTSGRALRQETQYF
16,TRBV19,TRBJ2-1,CASNAPGTSAYNEQFF
14,TRBV6-6,TRBJ1-2,CASTPRGVNYGYTF